This T cell receptor beta chain was captured in a study of blood T cells in healthy people across ages. This CDR3 is built from 16 residues. Germline loops: CDR1 SGHVT, CDR2 SQSDAQ. V dropped 2 bases and J dropped 0 bases, with 14 bases sitting between them. This clonotype has ten or more counts. Together with a sample-barcoded 5' primer, a J-beta primer mix was included in a second PCR lasting about 7 to 11 cycles. The template-switch adaptor was a 5' adaptor with 12 random nucleotides. It tagged each cDNA molecule. TCRdb used MiXCR to reprocess the 5' RACE reads, holding one entry per CDR3 protein. The sample contains about a million distinct CDR3 sequences, 35% to 40% of which appear only once.

Input material: blood. The V and J genes are TRBV7-4 and TRBJ2-7; D is uncertain. The TCR was taken from a man aged 18 to 35 in good health. CDR3 sequence: CASSLLGHPSSYEQYF. CDR3 DNA: TGTGCCAGCAGCTTACTTGGTCACCCGAGCTCCTACGAGCAGTACTTC.